This TCR beta chain was recorded in a study of T cell responses to AZD1222 COVID-19 vaccine. This CDR3 spans 15 amino acids. Germline trimming cut 1 base from V and 11 bases from J; bases unmatched to any gene: 4. Per germline, CDR1 SGHDN and CDR2 FVKESK. About this clone itself: Its antigen is not known.

Clones were read by immunoSEQ multiplex PCR, and TCRdb kept only the in-frame ones, dropping some. The sample consists of 150,000 or so clones, roughly 90% of them appearing once. Whole-study findings and limits: Repertoire sampling happened only post peak T cell response. White British people made up most donors, females outnumbered males, and clonal diversity was possibly underestimated. As reported, nearly half of all spike-specific TCRs target variant regions that are unmutated. With two AZD1222 doses given, Spike-specific TCR breadth and depth both rose.

This clonotype originated in an adult in good health. The sequenced sample was peripheral blood, obtained on day 0 of AZD1222 vaccination. The chain couples TRBV14 to TRBJ1-6; 11 nucleotides align to TRBD1. The CDR3 sequence: CASSQGGQGATPLHF. CDR3 coding DNA: TGTGCCAGCAGCCAAGGTGGACAGGGGGCCACACCCCTCCACTTT. Combining the CDR3 with reference TRBV14 and TRBJ1-6 gives the whole variable domain EAGVTQFPSHSVIEKGQTVTLRCDPISGHDNLYWYRRVMGKEIKFLLHFVKESKQDESGMPNNRFLAERTGGTYSTLKVQPAELEDSGVYFCASSQGGQGATPLHFGNGTRLTVT.